This T cell receptor (beta chain) was sequenced during a study of CD8 T cells in Susac syndrome. Study details: When their blood was taken, patients with Susac syndrome were therapy-naive, taking corticosteroids, or taking intravenous immunoglobulin alone.

With random hexamers, 0.5 to 1 ug RNA was reverse transcribed. Amplification of the TCR beta CDR3 was carried out by immunoSEQ multiplex PCR, which spanned a total of 54 Vbeta and 13 Jbeta segments. TCRdb reanalysed the immunoSEQ multiplex PCR reads using MiXCR and keeps one entry per CDR3 protein. The sample records more than 85,000 distinct CDR3 sequences, around 94% being singletons. Blood CD8+ and CD4+ T cells underwent high-throughput TCR beta sequencing. Sequencing was done on a sample of CD4+ T cells from PBMCs. This TCR derives from a human donor with Susac syndrome.

CDR3 amino acids: CASSSPQGPQETQYF. The CDR3 DNA follows: TGTGCCAGCAGCTCACCCCAGGGGCCACAAGAGACCCAGTACTTC. V and J are TRBV7-2 and TRBJ2-5, with D tentatively TRBD1 (6 bases). V was shortened by 4 bases and J by 2 bases, with 14 bases between the two germline ends. The CDR3 has 15 residues. Germline values: CDR1 SGHTA, CDR2 FQGNSA. Filled out from reference TRBV7-2 and TRBJ2-5, the complete variable domain reads GAGVSQSPSNKVTEKGKDVELRCDPISGHTALYWYRQSLGQGLEFLIYFQGNSAPDKSGLPSDRFSAERTGGSVSTLTIQRTQQEDSAVYLCASSSPQGPQETQYFGPGTRLLVL.